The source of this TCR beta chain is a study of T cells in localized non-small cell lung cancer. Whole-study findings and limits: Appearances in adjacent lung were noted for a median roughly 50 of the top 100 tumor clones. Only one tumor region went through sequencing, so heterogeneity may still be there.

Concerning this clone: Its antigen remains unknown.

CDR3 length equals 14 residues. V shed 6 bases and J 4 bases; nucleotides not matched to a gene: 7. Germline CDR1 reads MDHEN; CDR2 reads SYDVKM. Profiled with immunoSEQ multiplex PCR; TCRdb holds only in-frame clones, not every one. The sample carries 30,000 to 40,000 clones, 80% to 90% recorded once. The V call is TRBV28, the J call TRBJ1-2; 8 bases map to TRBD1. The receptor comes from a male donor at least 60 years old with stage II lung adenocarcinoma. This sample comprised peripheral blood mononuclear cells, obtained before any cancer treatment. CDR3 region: CASSRPGGSYGYTF. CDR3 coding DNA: TGTGCCAGCAGCCGACCAGGGGGCAGCTATGGCTACACCTTC.